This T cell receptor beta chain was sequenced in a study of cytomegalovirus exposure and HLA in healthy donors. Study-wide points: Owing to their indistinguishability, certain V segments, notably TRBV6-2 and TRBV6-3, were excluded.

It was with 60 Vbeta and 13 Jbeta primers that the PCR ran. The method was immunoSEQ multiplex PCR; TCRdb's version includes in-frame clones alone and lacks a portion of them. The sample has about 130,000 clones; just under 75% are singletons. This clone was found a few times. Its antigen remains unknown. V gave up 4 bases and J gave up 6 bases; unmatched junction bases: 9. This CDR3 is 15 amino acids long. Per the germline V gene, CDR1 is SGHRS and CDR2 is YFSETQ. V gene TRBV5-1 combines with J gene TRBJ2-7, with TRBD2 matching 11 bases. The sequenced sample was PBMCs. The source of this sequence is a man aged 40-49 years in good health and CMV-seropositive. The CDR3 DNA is TGCGCCAGCAGCCTCCAACTAGCGGGAGTAGGCGAGCAGTACTTC. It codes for CASSLQLAGVGEQYF.